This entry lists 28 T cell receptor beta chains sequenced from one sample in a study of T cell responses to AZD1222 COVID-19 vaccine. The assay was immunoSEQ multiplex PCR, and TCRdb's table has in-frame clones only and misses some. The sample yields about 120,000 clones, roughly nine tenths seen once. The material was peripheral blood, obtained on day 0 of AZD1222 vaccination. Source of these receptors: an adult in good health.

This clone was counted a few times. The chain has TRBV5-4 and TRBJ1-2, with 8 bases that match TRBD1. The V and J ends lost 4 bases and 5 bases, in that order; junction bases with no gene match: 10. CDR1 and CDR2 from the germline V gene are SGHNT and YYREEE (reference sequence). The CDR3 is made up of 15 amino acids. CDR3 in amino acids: CASSRTGREEYGYTF. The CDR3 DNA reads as TGTGCCAGCAGCCGGACAGGGCGGGAAGAATATGGCTACACCTTC.

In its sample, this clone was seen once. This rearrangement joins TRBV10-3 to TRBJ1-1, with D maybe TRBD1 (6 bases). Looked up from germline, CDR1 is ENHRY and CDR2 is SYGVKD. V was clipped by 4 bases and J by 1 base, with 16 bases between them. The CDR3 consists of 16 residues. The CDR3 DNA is TGTGCCATCAGTGTACAGGGCAGAAGACCGAACACTGAAGCTTTCTTT. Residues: CAISVQGRRPNTEAFF.

The CDR3 region is CSVGGDLPATEQYF. The CDR3 nucleotides read TGCAGCGTTGGAGGGGACTTACCAGCTACGGAGCAGTACTTC. The chain carries TRBV29-1 and TRBJ2-7, with D possibly matching TRBD2 (6 bases). The CDR3 loop spans 14 amino acids. Trimming pared 4 bases from V and 7 bases from J, leaving 20 bases between. Germline V CDR1 and CDR2: SQVTM, ANQGSEA.

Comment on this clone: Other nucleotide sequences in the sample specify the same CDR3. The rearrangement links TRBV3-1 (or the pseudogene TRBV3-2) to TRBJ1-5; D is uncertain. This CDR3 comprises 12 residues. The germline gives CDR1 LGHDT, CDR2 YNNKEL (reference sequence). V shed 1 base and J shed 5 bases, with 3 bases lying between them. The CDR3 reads CASSQADQPQHF. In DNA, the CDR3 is TGTGCCAGCAGCCAAGCTGATCAGCCCCAGCATTTT.

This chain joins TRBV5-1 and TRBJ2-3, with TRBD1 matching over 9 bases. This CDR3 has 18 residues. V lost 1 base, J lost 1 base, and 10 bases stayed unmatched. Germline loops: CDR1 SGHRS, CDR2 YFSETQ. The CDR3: CASSLTTVQGARTDTQYF. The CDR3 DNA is TGCGCCAGCAGCTTGACTACAGTACAGGGGGCGCGCACAGATACGCAGTATTTT.

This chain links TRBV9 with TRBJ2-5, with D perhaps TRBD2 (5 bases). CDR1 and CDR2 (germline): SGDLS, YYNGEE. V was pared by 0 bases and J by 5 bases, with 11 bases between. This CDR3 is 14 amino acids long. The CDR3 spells CASSVAGDVETQYF. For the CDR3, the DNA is TGTGCCAGCAGCGTAGCCGGGGATGTGGAGACCCAGTACTTC.

CDR3 bases: TGCGCCAGCAGCCAAGAGGGCAGGGAGCCTGGAAACACCATATATTTT. Translation gives CASSQEGREPGNTIYF. The gene calls are TRBV4-1 and TRBJ1-3; possibly TRBD1 for D (5 bases). The germline CDR1 and CDR2 sequences are MGHRA and YSYEKL. The CDR3 is made up of 16 amino acids. Trimming cost V 0 bases and J 2 bases, with 11 bases left between them.

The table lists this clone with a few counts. CDR3 protein: CASSPAVGGNTEAFF. In DNA form, the CDR3 reads TGCGCCAGCAGCCCGGCGGTGGGGGGGAACACTGAAGCTTTCTTT. This chain links TRBV5-1 with TRBJ1-1, with D possibly matching TRBD1 (5 bases). V was cut by 4 bases and J by 1 base, with 14 bases left in between. The germline V gene has CDR1 SGHRS and CDR2 YFSETQ. This CDR3 comprises 15 residues. The full variable domain, with the rest looked up from reference TRBV5-1 and TRBJ1-1, is KAGVTQTPRYLIKTRGQQVTLSCSPISGHRSVSWYQQTPGQGLQFLFEYFSETQRNKGNFPGRFSGRQFSNSRSEMNVSTLELGDSALYLCASSPAVGGNTEAFFGQGTRLTVV.

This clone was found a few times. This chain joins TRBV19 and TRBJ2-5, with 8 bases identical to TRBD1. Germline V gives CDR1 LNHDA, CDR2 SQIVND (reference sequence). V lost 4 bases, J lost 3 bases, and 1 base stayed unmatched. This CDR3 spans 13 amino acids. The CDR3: CASSTDREETQYF. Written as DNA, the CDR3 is TGTGCCAGTAGTACGGACAGGGAAGAGACCCAGTACTTC.

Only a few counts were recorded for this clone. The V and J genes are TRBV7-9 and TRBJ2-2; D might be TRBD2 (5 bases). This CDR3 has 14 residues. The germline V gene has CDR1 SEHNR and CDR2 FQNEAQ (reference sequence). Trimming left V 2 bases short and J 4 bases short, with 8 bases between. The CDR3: CASSLLAFTGELFF. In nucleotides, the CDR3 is TGTGCCAGCAGCTTACTAGCCTTCACCGGGGAGCTGTTTTTT.

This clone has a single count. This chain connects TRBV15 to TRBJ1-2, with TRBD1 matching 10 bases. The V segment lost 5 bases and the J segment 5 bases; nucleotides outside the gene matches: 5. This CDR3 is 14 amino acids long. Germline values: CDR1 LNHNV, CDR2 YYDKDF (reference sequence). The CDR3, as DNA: TGTGCCACCAGCTGGGACAGGGGCCCATATGGCTACACCTTC. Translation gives CATSWDRGPYGYTF. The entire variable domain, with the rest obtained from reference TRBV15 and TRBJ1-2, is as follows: DAMVIQNPRYQVTQFGKPVTLSCSQTLNHNVMYWYQQKSSQAPKLLFHYYDKDFNNEADTPDNFQSRRPNTSFCFLDIRSPGLGDTAMYLCATSWDRGPYGYTFGSGTRLTVV.

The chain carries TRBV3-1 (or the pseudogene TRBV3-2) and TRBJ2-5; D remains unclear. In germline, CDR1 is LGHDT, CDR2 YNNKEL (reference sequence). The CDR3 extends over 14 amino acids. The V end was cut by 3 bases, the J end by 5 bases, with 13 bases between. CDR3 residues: CASSQGWRSETQYF. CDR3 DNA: TGTGCCAGCAGCCAGGGCTGGCGGTCTGAGACCCAGTACTTC.

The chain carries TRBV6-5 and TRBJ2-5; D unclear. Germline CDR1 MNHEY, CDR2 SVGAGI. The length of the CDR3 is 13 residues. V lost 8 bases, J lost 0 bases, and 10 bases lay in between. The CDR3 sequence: CASRLTYQETQYF. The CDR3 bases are TGTGCCAGCCGCCTTACGTACCAAGAGACCCAGTACTTC.

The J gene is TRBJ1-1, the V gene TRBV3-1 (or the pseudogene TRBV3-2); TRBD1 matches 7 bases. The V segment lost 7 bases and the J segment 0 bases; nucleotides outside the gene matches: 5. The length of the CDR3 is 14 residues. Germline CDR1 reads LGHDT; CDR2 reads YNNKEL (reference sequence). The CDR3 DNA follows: TGTGCCAGCACGGTTCAGGGGGTGAACACTGAAGCTTTCTTT. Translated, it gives CASTVQGVNTEAFF.

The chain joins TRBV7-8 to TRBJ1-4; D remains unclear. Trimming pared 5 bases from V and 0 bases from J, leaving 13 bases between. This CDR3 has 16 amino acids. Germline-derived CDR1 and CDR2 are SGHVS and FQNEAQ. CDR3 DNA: TGTGCCAGCAGCCCCGTGGGCAGGACAACTAATGAAAAACTGTTTTTT. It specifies CASSPVGRTTNEKLFF.

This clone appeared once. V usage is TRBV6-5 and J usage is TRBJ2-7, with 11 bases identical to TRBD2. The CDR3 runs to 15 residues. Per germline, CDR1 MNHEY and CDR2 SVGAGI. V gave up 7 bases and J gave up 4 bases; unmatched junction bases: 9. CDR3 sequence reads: CASNSPLAGEYEQYF. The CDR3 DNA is TGTGCCAGCAACTCCCCACTAGCGGGAGAATACGAGCAGTACTTC.

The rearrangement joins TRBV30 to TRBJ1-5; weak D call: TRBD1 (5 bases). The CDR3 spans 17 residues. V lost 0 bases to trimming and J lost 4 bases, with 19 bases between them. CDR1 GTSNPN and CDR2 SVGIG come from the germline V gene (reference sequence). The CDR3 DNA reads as TGTGCCTGGAGTGTAGGAACGGACACCACATTTAATCAGCCCCAGCATTTT. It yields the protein CAWSVGTDTTFNQPQHF.

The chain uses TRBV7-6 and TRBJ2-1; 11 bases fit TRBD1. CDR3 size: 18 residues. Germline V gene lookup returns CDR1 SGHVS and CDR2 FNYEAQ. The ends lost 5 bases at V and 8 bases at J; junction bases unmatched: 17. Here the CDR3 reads CASSTTNPGQGGFDEQFF. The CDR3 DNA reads TGTGCCAGCAGCACGACGAACCCGGGACAGGGGGGTTTCGATGAGCAGTTCTTC.

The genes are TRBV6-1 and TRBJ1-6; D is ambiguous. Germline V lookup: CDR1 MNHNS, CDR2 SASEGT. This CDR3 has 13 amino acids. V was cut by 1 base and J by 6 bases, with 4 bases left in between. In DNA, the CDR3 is TGTGCCAGCAGTGAAGTTATTAATTCACCCCTCCACTTT. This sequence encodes CASSEVINSPLHF.

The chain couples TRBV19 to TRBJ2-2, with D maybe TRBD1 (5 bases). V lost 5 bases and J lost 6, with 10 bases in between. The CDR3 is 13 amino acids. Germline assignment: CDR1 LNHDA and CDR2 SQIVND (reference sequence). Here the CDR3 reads CASSLQGAGELFF. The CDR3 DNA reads TGTGCCAGTAGTCTCCAGGGCGCCGGGGAGCTGTTTTTT.

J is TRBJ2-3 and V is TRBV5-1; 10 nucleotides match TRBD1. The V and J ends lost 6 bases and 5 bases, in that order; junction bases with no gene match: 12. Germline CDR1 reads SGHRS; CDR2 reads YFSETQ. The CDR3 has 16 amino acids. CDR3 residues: CASTIQGTGAIDTQYF. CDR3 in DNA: TGCGCCAGCACCATCCAAGGGACAGGGGCGATAGATACGCAGTATTTT. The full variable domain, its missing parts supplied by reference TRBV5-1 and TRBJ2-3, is KAGVTQTPRYLIKTRGQQVTLSCSPISGHRSVSWYQQTPGQGLQFLFEYFSETQRNKGNFPGRFSGRQFSNSRSEMNVSTLELGDSALYLCASTIQGTGAIDTQYFGPGTRLTVL.

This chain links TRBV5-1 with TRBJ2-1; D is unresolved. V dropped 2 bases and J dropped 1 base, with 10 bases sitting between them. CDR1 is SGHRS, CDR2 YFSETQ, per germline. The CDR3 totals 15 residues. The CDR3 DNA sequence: TGCGCCAGCAGCTTCGATACTCAATCCTACAATGAGCAGTTCTTC. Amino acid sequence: CASSFDTQSYNEQFF.

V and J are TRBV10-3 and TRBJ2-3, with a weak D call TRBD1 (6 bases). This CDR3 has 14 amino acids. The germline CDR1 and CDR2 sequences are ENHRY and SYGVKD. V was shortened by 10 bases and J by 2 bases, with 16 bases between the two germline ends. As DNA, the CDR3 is TGTGCCACGACCCGGGACACCTCCACAGATACGCAGTATTTT. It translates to CATTRDTSTDTQYF.

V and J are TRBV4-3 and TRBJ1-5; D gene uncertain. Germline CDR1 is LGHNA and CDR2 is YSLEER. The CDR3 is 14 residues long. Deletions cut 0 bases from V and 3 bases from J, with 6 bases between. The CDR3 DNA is TGCGCCAGCAGCCAAGATTGGCACAATCAGCCCCAGCATTTT. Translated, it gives CASSQDWHNQPQHF.

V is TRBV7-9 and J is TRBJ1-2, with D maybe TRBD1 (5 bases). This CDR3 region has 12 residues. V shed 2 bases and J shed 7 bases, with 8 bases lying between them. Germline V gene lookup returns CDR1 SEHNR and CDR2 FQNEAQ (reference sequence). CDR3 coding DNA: TGTGCCAGCAGCTTAAACGGGGGTGGCTACACCTTC. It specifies CASSLNGGGYTF. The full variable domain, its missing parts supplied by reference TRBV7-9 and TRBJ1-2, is DTGVSQNPRHKITKRGQNVTFRCDPISEHNRLYWYRQTLGQGPEFLTYFQNEAQLEKSRLLSDRFSAERPKGSFSTLEIQRTEQGDSAMYLCASSLNGGGYTFGSGTRLTVV.

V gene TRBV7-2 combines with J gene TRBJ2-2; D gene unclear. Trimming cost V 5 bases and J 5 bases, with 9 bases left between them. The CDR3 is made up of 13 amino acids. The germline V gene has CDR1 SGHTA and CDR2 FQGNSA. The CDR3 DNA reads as TGTGCCAGCAGCCCCTCCAGGACCGGGGAGCTGTTTTTT. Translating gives CASSPSRTGELFF.

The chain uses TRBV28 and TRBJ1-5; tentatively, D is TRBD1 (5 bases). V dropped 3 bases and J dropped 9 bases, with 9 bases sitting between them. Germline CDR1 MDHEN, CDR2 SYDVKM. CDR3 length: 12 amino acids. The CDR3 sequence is CASSLGVRPQHF. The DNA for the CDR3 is TGTGCCAGCAGTTTGGGGGTTAGGCCCCAGCATTTT. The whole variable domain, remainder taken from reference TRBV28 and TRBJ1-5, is DVKVTQSSRYLVKRTGEKVFLECVQDMDHENMFWYRQDPGLGLRLIYFSYDVKMKEKGDIPEGYSVSREKKERFSLILESASTNQTSMYLCASSLGVRPQHFGDGTRLSIL.

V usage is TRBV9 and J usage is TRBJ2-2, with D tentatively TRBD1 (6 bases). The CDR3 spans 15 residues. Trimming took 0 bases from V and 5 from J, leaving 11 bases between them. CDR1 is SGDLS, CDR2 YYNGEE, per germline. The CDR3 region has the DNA TGTGCCAGCAGCGTAGTTTCAGGGACAACCGGGGAGCTGTTTTTT. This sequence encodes CASSVVSGTTGELFF.